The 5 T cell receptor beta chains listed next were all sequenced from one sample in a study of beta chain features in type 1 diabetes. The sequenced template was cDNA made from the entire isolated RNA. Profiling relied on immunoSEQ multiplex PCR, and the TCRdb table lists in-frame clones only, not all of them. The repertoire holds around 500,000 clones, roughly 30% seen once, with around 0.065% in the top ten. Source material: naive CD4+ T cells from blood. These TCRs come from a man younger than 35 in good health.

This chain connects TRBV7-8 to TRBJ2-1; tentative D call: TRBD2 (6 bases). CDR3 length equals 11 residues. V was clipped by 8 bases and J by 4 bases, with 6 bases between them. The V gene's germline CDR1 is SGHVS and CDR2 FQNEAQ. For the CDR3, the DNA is TGTGCCAGCGGAGGGTACAATGAGCAGTTCTTC. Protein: CASGGYNEQFF.

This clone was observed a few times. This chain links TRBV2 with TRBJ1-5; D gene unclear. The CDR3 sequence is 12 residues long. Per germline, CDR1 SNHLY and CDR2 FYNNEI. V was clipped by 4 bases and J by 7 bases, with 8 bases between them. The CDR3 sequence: CASSVSVQPQHF. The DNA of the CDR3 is TGTGCCAGCAGTGTCAGTGTACAGCCCCAGCATTTT.

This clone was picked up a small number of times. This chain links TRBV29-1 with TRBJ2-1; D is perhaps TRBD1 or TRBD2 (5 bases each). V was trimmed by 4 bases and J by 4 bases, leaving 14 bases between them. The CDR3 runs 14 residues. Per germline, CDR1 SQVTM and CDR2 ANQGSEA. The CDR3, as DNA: TGCAGCGTTGGGGCCCGGGGCAAATACAATGAGCAGTTCTTC. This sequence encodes CSVGARGKYNEQFF.

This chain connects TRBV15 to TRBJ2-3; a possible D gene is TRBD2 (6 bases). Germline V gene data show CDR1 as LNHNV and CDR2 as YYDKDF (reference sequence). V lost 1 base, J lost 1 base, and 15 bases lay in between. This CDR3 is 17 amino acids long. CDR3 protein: CATSRVGILAGTDTQYF. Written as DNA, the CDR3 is TGTGCCACCAGCAGAGTGGGGATACTAGCCGGCACAGATACGCAGTATTTT. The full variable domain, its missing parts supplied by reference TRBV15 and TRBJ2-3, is DAMVIQNPRYQVTQFGKPVTLSCSQTLNHNVMYWYQQKSSQAPKLLFHYYDKDFNNEADTPDNFQSRRPNTSFCFLDIRSPGLGDTAMYLCATSRVGILAGTDTQYFGPGTRLTVL.

CDR3 sequence (DNA): TGTGCCAGCAGCACAGGGGTCCAAGAGACCCAGTACTTC. This codes for CASSTGVQETQYF. The V and J genes are TRBV6-5 and TRBJ2-5; 7 nucleotides line up with TRBD1. From germline, CDR1 is MNHEY and CDR2 SVGAGI. V dropped 6 bases and J dropped 1; count of bases not matched to a gene: 2. The CDR3 consists of 13 residues.